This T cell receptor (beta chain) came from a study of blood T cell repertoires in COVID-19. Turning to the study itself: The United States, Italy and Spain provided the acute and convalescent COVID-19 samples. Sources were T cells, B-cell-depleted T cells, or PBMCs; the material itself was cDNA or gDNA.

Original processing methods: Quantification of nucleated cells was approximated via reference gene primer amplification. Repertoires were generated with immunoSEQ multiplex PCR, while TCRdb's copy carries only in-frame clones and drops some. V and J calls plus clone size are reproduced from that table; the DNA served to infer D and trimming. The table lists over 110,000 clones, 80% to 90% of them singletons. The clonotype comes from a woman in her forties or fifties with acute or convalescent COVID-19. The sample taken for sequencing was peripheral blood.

The DNA for the CDR3 is TGTGCCAGCAGCTTAGGATCCGGTTACGAGCAGTACTTC. Residues: CASSLGSGYEQYF. The chain carries TRBV13 and TRBJ2-7; D uncertain. The CDR3 runs to 13 residues. Germline assignment: CDR1 PRHDT and CDR2 FYEKMQ (reference sequence). Trimming stripped 0 bases from V and 4 bases from J, with 7 bases between.